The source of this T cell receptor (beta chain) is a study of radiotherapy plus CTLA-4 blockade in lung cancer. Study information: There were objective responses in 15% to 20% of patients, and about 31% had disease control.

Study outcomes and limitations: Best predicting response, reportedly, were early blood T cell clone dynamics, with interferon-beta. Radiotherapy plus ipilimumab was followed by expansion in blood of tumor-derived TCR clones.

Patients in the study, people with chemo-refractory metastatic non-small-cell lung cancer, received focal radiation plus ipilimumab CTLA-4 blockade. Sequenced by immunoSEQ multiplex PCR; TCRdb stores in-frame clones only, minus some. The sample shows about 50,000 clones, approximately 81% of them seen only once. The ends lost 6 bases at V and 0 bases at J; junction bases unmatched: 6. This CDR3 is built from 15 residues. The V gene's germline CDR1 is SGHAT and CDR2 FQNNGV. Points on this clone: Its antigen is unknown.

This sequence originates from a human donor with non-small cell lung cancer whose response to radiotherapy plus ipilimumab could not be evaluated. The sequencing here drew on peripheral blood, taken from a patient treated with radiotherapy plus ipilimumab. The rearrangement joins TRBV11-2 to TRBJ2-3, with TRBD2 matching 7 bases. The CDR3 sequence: CASRGWRESTDTQYF. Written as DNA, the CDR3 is TGTGCCAGCAGAGGATGGCGGGAGAGCACAGATACGCAGTATTTT.